Listed here are 14 T cell receptor beta chains from one sample, sequenced in a study of shared clonotypes between healthy human individuals. Here immunoSEQ multiplex PCR was the method, and the copy in TCRdb shows in-frame clones only, minus some. The sample has more than 1,200,000 clones; approximately 98.5% are singletons. The sample consisted of naive CD4+ T cells sorted from blood. Stated subset: CD45RA+ positively selected. The receptors here all came from a man aged 25 to 45 in good health.

As to this clone: Other DNA sequences in this sample translate to the same CDR3. This chain links TRBV5-1 with TRBJ2-5; D is uncertain. V dropped 0 bases and J dropped 1 base, with 7 bases sitting between them. CDR1 and CDR2 (germline): SGHRS, YFSETQ. This CDR3 comprises 14 residues. The CDR3 bases are TGCGCCAGCAGCTTGGGGCTGACCCAAGAGACCCAGTACTTC. Amino acid sequence: CASSLGLTQETQYF.

V and J are TRBV7-9 and TRBJ2-5; no reliable D call. Trimming took 5 bases from V and 5 from J, leaving 15 bases between them. Germline loops: CDR1 SEHNR, CDR2 FQNEAQ (reference sequence). The CDR3 spans 14 residues. The CDR3 spells CASSPSWGRETQYF. The CDR3, as DNA: TGTGCCAGCAGCCCGAGCTGGGGTCGGGAGACCCAGTACTTC. The full variable domain, completed using reference TRBV7-9 and TRBJ2-5, is DTGVSQNPRHKITKRGQNVTFRCDPISEHNRLYWYRQTLGQGPEFLTYFQNEAQLEKSRLLSDRFSAERPKGSFSTLEIQRTEQGDSAMYLCASSPSWGRETQYFGPGTRLLVL.

This clone has just one count. The chain links TRBV4-1 to TRBJ2-5; weak D call: TRBD1 (6 bases). Germline V lookup: CDR1 MGHRA, CDR2 YSYEKL. This CDR3 region has 17 residues. The ends were cut back, 3 bases at V and 2 bases at J, with 19 bases in the middle. In DNA form, the CDR3 reads TGCGCCAGCAGCCACGTCCTTCGAAGTAGGGGGCAAGAGACCCAGTACTTC. Amino acid sequence: CASSHVLRSRGQETQYF.

This rearrangement joins TRBV5-1 to TRBJ1-5, with D unresolved. The germline gives CDR1 SGHRS, CDR2 YFSETQ. Trimming stripped 0 bases from V and 6 bases from J, with 7 bases between. CDR3 size: 13 residues. The CDR3 here is CASSLVGSQPQHF. The CDR3 DNA follows: TGCGCCAGCAGCTTGGTAGGGTCTCAGCCCCAGCATTTT.

The gene calls are TRBV5-1 and TRBJ2-1, with D possibly TRBD2 on 6 matching bases. CDR3 size: 15 residues. Per the germline V gene, CDR1 is SGHRS and CDR2 is YFSETQ. Trimming cost V 2 bases and J 8 bases, with 17 bases left between them. CDR3 sequence reads: CASSLGTSFFYEQFF. In DNA, the CDR3 is TGCGCCAGCAGCTTAGGCACTAGCTTTTTCTATGAGCAGTTCTTC. Supplemented by reference TRBV5-1 and TRBJ2-1, the full variable domain reads KAGVTQTPRYLIKTRGQQVTLSCSPISGHRSVSWYQQTPGQGLQFLFEYFSETQRNKGNFPGRFSGRQFSNSRSEMNVSTLELGDSALYLCASSLGTSFFYEQFFGPGTRLTVL.

This chain joins TRBV15 and TRBJ2-3; no reliable D call. The germline V gene has CDR1 LNHNV and CDR2 YYDKDF (reference sequence). V was cut by 1 base and J by 2 bases, with 13 bases left in between. The CDR3 extends over 16 amino acids. CDR3 nucleotide sequence: TGTGCCACCAGCAGAGTAGCAGATCCCTCCACAGATACGCAGTATTTT. Amino acids: CATSRVADPSTDTQYF.

This rearrangement joins TRBV9 to TRBJ1-3; D is possibly TRBD1 (5 bases). V lost 4 bases and J 0 bases, leaving 14 bases between the germline ends. CDR1 is SGDLS and CDR2 is YYNGEE in the germline V gene. CDR3 size: 16 residues. The CDR3 is CASSPTGVDSGNTIYF. DNA of the CDR3: TGTGCCAGCAGCCCCACGGGGGTGGACTCTGGAAACACCATATATTTT.

The chain recombines TRBV27 with TRBJ2-1, with D unclear. The CDR3 covers 15 residues. Germline values: CDR1 MNHEY, CDR2 SMNVEV (reference sequence). The V gene lost 7 bases and the J gene lost 8 bases, with 21 bases spanning the gap. The CDR3 loop reads CASTQRTAFIYEQFF. CDR3 nucleotide sequence: TGTGCCAGCACCCAACGAACAGCCTTCATCTATGAGCAGTTCTTC.

The V call is TRBV28, the J call TRBJ1-2, with a tentative D call TRBD1 (5 bases). Trimming removed 4 bases at V and 5 bases at J, with 14 bases between. Germline V lookup: CDR1 MDHEN, CDR2 SYDVKM. There are 14 residues in the CDR3. Here the CDR3 DNA reads TGTGCCAGCAGTTCCACGCGGACATTTTATGGCTACACCTTC. Translated, it gives CASSSTRTFYGYTF.

The chain is built from TRBV6-1 and TRBJ2-1, with D maybe TRBD2 (5 bases). V was cut by 7 bases and J by 9 bases, with 13 bases left in between. The CDR3 has 12 residues. Per germline, CDR1 MNHNS and CDR2 SASEGT. DNA for the CDR3: TGTGCCAGCATGCGGCTAGCTCGTGAGCAGTTCTTC. It encodes CASMRLAREQFF.

The genes are TRBV14 and TRBJ2-1; TRBD1 agrees at 8 bases. Germline lookup yields CDR1 SGHDN and CDR2 FVKESK. V lost 4 bases to trimming and J lost 6 bases; unmatched junction nucleotides: 11. This CDR3 region has 16 residues. The CDR3 sequence: CASSPRGRLTSNEQFF. The CDR3 DNA follows: TGTGCCAGCAGCCCCAGGGGGCGACTCACTTCCAATGAGCAGTTCTTC.

The rearrangement links TRBV9 to TRBJ2-3; no definite D call. The CDR3 is 12 amino acids. Germline CDR1 is SGDLS and CDR2 is YYNGEE. V lost 0 bases and J lost 5, with 4 bases in between. The CDR3 DNA reads TGTGCCAGCAGCGTAGTTAAAGATACGCAGTATTTT. Translating it yields CASSVVKDTQYF.

The chain combines TRBV5-1 with TRBJ1-4; D gene uncertain. The V gene lost 1 base and the J gene lost 8 bases, with 15 bases spanning the gap. CDR3 length equals 15 residues. The germline V gene has CDR1 SGHRS and CDR2 YFSETQ. This CDR3 is CASSLPRHTREKLFF. CDR3 in DNA: TGCGCCAGCAGCTTGCCCCGACACACGAGGGAAAAACTGTTTTTT.

The chain is built from TRBV7-7 and TRBJ2-5; 10 positions agree with TRBD1. Per germline, CDR1 SSHAT and CDR2 FNYEAQ (reference sequence). Trimming removed 10 bases from V and 4 bases from J; junction bases left unmatched: 6. This CDR3 is built from 13 residues. This CDR3 reads CATSDRGRETQYF. The DNA of the CDR3 is TGTGCCACCTCAGACAGGGGGCGAGAGACCCAGTACTTC.